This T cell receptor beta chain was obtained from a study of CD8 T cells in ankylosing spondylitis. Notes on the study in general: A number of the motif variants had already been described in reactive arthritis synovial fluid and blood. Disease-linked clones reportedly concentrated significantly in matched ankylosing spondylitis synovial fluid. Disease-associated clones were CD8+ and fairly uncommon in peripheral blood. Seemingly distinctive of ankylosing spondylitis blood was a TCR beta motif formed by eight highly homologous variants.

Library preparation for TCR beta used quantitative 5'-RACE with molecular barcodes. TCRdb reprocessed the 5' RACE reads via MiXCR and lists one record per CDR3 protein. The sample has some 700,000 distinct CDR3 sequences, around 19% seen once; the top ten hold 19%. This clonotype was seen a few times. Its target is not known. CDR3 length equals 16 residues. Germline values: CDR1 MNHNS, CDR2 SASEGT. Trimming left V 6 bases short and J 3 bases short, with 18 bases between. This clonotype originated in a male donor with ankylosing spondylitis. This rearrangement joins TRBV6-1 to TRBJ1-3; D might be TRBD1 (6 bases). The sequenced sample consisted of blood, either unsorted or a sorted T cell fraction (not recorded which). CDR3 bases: TGTGCCAGCAGCCCGTTCGCACAGGGTTTTGGAAACACCATATATTTT. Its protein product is CASSPFAQGFGNTIYF.